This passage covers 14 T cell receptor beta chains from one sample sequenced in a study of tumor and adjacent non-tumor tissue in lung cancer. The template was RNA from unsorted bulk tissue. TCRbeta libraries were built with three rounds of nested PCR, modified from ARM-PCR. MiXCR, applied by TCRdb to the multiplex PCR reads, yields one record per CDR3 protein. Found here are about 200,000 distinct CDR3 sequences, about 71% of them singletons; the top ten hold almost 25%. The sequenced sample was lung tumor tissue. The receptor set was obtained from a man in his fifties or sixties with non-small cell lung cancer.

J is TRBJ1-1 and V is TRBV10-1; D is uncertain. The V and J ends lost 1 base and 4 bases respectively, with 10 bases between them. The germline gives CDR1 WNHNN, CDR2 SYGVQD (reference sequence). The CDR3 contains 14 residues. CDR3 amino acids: CASSEYHLGTEAFF. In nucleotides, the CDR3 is TGCGCCAGCAGTGAGTACCATCTGGGCACTGAAGCTTTCTTT.

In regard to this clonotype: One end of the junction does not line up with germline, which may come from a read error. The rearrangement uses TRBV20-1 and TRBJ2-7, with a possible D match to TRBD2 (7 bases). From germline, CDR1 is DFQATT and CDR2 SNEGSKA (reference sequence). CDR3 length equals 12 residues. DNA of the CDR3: TGCAGTGCTGGCGGGGCGGGGGCCGAGCACTACTTC. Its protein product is CSAGGAGAEHYF.

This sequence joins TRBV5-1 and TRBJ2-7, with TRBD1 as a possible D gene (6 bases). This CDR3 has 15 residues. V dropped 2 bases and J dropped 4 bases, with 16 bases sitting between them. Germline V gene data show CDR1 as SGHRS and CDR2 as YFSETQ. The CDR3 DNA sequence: TGCGCCAGCAGCTTTACTTGGGGCGGACAGTACGAGCAGTACTTC. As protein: CASSFTWGGQYEQYF.

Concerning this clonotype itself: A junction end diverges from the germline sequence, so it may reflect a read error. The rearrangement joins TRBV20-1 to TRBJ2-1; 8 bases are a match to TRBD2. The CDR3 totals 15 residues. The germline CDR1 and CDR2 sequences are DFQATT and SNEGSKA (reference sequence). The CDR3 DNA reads TGTAGTGTTAGAGAAACTAGCGGTGTAGCCAAAGAGCAGTTCTTC. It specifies CSVRETSGVAKEQFF.

CDR3 DNA sequence: TGTGCCAGCAGTAGAGGACTTCTGAGCTACTACGAGCAGTACTTC. This encodes CASSRGLLSYYEQYF. The chain recombines TRBV6-5 with TRBJ2-7; weak D call: TRBD2 (5 bases). The CDR3 covers 15 residues. V lost 5 bases, J lost 3 bases, and 17 bases lay in between. Per germline, CDR1 MNHEY and CDR2 SVGAGI.

This CDR3 reads CSPRTSGRGNIQYF. The CDR3 DNA reads as TGCAGTCCACGGACTAGCGGGAGGGGAAACATTCAGTACTTC. The chain couples TRBV20-1 to TRBJ2-4, with 15 bases fitting TRBD2. This CDR3 is built from 14 residues. Germline CDR1 reads DFQATT; CDR2 reads SNEGSKA (reference sequence). Germline trimming cut 8 bases from V and 6 bases from J; bases unmatched to any gene: 5.

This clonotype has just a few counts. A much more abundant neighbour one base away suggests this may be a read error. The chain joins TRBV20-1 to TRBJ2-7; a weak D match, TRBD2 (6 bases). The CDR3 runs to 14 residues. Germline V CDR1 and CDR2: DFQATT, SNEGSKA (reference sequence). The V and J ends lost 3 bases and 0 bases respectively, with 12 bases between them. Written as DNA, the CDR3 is TGCAGTGCTAGGACGCGGGATCTCTCCTACGAGCAGTACTTC. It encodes CSARTRDLSYEQYF.

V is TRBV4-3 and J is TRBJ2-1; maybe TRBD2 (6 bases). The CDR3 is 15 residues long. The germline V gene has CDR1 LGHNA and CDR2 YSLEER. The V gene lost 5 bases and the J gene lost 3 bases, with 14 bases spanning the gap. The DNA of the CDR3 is TGCGCCAGCAGCTCCGGGGGTCGCTTCTACAATGAGCAGTTCTTC. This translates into CASSSGGRFYNEQFF.

CDR3 DNA sequence: TGCAGTGTTAATGATGCTAATGAAAAACTGTTTTTT. As protein: CSVNDANEKLFF. The chain combines TRBV20-1 with TRBJ1-4; D gene unclear. The CDR3 is made up of 12 amino acids. From germline, CDR1 is DFQATT and CDR2 SNEGSKA (reference sequence). V shed 7 bases and J shed 3 bases, with 9 bases lying between them.

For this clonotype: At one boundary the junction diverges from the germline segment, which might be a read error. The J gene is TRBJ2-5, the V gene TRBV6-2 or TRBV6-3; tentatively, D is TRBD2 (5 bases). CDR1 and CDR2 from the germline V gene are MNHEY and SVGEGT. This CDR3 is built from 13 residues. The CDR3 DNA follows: TGTGCCAGCATTTACTGGAGGCAGGAGACCCAGTACTTC. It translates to CASIYWRQETQYF.

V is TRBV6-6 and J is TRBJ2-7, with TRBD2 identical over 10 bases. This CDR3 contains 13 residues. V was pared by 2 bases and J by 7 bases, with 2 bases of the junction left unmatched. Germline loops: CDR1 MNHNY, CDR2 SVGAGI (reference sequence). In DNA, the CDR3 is TGTGCCAGCAGTTACAATAGCGGGAGGGAGCAGTACTTC. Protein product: CASSYNSGREQYF.

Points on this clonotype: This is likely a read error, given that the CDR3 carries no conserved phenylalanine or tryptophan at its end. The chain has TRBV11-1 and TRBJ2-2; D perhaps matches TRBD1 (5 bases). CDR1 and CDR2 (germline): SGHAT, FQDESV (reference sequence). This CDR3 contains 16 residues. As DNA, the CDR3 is TGTGCCAGCAGCAAAAACCAGGGTTCCTACACCTGGGAGCTGTTTTCT. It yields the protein CASSKNQGSYTWELFS.

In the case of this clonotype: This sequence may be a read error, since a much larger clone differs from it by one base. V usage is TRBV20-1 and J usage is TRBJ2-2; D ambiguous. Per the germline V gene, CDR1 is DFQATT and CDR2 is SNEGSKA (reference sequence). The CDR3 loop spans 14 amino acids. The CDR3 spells CSAPSRANTVELFF. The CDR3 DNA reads TGCAGTGCCCCCTCACGAGCGAACACCGTGGAGCTGTTTTTT.

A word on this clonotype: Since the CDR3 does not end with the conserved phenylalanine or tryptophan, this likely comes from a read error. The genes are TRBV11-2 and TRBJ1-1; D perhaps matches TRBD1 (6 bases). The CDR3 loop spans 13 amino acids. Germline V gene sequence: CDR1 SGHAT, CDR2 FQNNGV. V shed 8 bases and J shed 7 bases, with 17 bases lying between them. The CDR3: CASCSHRVSEAFL. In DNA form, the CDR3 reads TGTGCCAGCTGCTCCCACAGGGTGAGTGAAGCTTTCTTG.